Sequencing of this T cell receptor (beta chain) was carried out in a study of identical twins. Study-wide results and caveats: Interpretation of the results relied on cross-sectional statistical analysis and not on following the same donors. A lower insertion count was a feature of abundant cord blood beta clonotypes, with no such feature in memory repertoires.

Template switching added a universal primer site, and cDNA bore unique molecular identifiers. TCRdb re-called the 5' RACE reads through MiXCR, storing one row per CDR3 protein. The sample shows a few hundred thousand distinct CDR3 sequences, over 8.5% of them seen only once. In this sample, this clonotype turned up a few times. What it binds is not known. This CDR3 comprises 15 residues. Between the trimmed V and J ends, which lost 0 bases and 2 bases, there was a span of 11 bases. Germline CDR1 ENHRY, CDR2 SYGVKD. A further study also used this sample, focusing on yellow fever vaccine responses in identical twins.

V and J are TRBV10-3 and TRBJ2-7, with D possibly matching TRBD1 (5 bases). This clonotype was sampled from a woman between 18 and 29 years old in good health. The sequencing input was PBMCs. The CDR3 spells CAISESSGATYEQYF. The CDR3 nucleotides are TGTGCCATCAGTGAGTCGAGTGGGGCCACCTACGAGCAGTACTTC.